This record concerns one TCR beta chain sequence. The CDR3 runs to 12 residues. Trimming removed 2 bases from V and 6 bases from J, with 7 bases in between. CDR1 and CDR2 (germline): MNHEY, SVGAGI. These data originate in a study of blood T cell repertoires in COVID-19. Assay used: immunoSEQ multiplex PCR; TCRdb lists only in-frame clones, some missing. The sample holds roughly 280,000 clones, just under 90% seen once. The V gene is TRBV6-5, the J gene TRBJ1-1, with D unclear. The receptor was derived from a woman in her sixties or seventies who had recovered from COVID-19. The sequenced sample consisted of PBMCs or T cells enriched from blood (not recorded which). The CDR3 DNA sequence: TGTGCCAGCAGTTACGGCGGGGCTGAAGCTTTCTTT. It codes for CASSYGGAEAFF.